This entry lists 13 T cell receptor beta chains sequenced from one sample in a study of blood T cell repertoires in COVID-19. Sequencing used immunoSEQ multiplex PCR; TCRdb keeps in-frame clones, though not all of them. This table has around 370,000 clones, around nine tenths appearing once. Material for sequencing was peripheral blood. All receptors derive from a woman between 18 and 30 years old who had recovered from COVID-19.

This clone appeared a few times. The chain recombines TRBV6-5 with TRBJ2-7, with 10 bases that match TRBD2. The germline CDR1 and CDR2 sequences are MNHEY and SVGAGI. This CDR3 is built from 14 residues. Losses at the gene ends were 7 bases for V and 2 bases for J; bases not matched to a gene: 5. CDR3 residues: CASKGTSAPYEQYV. The CDR3 DNA reads as TGTGCCAGCAAGGGGACTAGCGCTCCCTACGAGCAGTACGTC.

The rearrangement joins TRBV7-8 to TRBJ2-2; no clear D gene. The CDR3 contains 13 residues. CDR1 is SGHVS, CDR2 FQNEAQ, per germline. Trimming shortened V by 2 bases and J by 7 bases, and 8 bases separated the two germline ends. Here the CDR3 reads CASSLNTLGELFF. DNA of the CDR3: TGTGCCAGCAGCTTAAACACCCTCGGGGAGCTGTTTTTT. The full variable domain, rest sourced from reference TRBV7-8 and TRBJ2-2, is GAGVSQSPRYKVAKRGQDVALRCDPISGHVSLFWYQQALGQGPEFLTYFQNEAQLDKSGLPSDRFFAERPEGSVSTLKIQRTQQEDSAVYLCASSLNTLGELFFGEGSRLTVL.

CDR3 protein: CASSFTYMDYGYTF. The CDR3 DNA is TGTGCCAGCAGTTTCACCTATATGGACTATGGCTACACCTTC. The rearrangement joins TRBV6-2 or TRBV6-3 to TRBJ1-2; D unresolved. From germline, CDR1 is MNHEY and CDR2 SVGEGT. CDR3 length: 14 residues. The germline V and J ends were trimmed by 4 bases and 3 bases, with 12 bases remaining between them.

This clone was detected once. The gene calls are TRBV7-9 and TRBJ2-1; 7 nucleotides match TRBD2. Per germline, CDR1 SEHNR and CDR2 FQNEAQ (reference sequence). The CDR3 loop spans 15 amino acids. Losses at the gene ends were 3 bases for V and 5 bases for J; bases not matched to a gene: 7. In nucleotides, the CDR3 is TGTGCCAGCAGCTTCCAGCGGGATAACAACAATGAGCAGTTCTTC. The encoded protein is CASSFQRDNNNEQFF. The complete variable domain, with remaining parts taken from reference TRBV7-9 and TRBJ2-1, reads DTGVSQNPRHKITKRGQNVTFRCDPISEHNRLYWYRQTLGQGPEFLTYFQNEAQLEKSRLLSDRFSAERPKGSFSTLEIQRTEQGDSAMYLCASSFQRDNNNEQFFGPGTRLTVL.

The sample holds one count of this clone. The J gene is TRBJ2-1, the V gene TRBV5-1, with TRBD2 identical over 7 bases. In germline, CDR1 is SGHRS, CDR2 YFSETQ. V lost 3 bases and J lost 0; bases outside the gene matches: 9. The CDR3 spans 17 residues. This chain's CDR3 is CASSYTSGTVSYNEQFF. The CDR3, as DNA: TGCGCCAGCAGCTACACCAGCGGGACCGTCTCCTACAATGAGCAGTTCTTC.

The chain links TRBV6-4 to TRBJ2-1; no clear D. Trimming removed 2 bases at V and 4 bases at J, with 12 bases between. Germline-derived CDR1 and CDR2 are MRHNA and SNTAGT. The CDR3 sequence is 15 residues long. The CDR3 sequence: CASSDPAIGYNEQFF. The CDR3 DNA follows: TGTGCCAGCAGTGACCCTGCGATCGGGTACAATGAGCAGTTCTTC.

The chain links TRBV9 to TRBJ1-2; D not resolved. In germline, CDR1 is SGDLS, CDR2 YYNGEE. Trimming pared 4 bases from V and 3 bases from J, leaving 13 bases between. The CDR3 sequence is 14 residues long. The CDR3 reads CASSRQGLDYGYTF. CDR3 DNA: TGTGCCAGCAGCCGACAAGGATTAGACTATGGCTACACCTTC.

V gene TRBV10-3 combines with J gene TRBJ2-3; 9 bases fit TRBD2. Germline trimming cut 3 bases from V and 2 bases from J; bases unmatched to any gene: 12. This CDR3 is 18 amino acids long. Looked up from germline, CDR1 is ENHRY and CDR2 is SYGVKD. CDR3 residues: CAISDPIAGVSSTDTQYF. CDR3 coding DNA: TGTGCCATCAGTGACCCTATAGCGGGAGTCTCTTCCACAGATACGCAGTATTTT.

The chain combines TRBV7-2 with TRBJ2-7; D might be TRBD2 (7 bases). The CDR3 loop spans 14 amino acids. Germline values: CDR1 SGHTA, CDR2 FQGNSA. Trimming took off 5 bases at V and 5 bases at J, with 16 bases between the two ends. The CDR3 sequence: CASSVTGRVNEQYV. The CDR3 DNA reads TGTGCCAGCAGCGTTACAGGGAGGGTGAACGAGCAGTACGTC.

The rearrangement links TRBV7-9 to TRBJ2-3, with 8 bases lining up with TRBD2. Germline values: CDR1 SEHNR, CDR2 FQNEAQ (reference sequence). The CDR3 totals 14 residues. Trimming removed 0 bases from V and 4 bases from J; junction bases left unmatched: 0. The CDR3 nucleotides read TGTGCCAGCAGCTTAGCCGGGGGGGCAGATACGCAGTATTTT. Its translation: CASSLAGGADTQYF.

A single count supports this clone. The gene calls are TRBV30 and TRBJ1-4; 7 bases map to TRBD1. The length of the CDR3 is 16 residues. V lost 2 bases, J lost 6 bases, and 12 bases stayed unmatched. The V gene's germline CDR1 is GTSNPN and CDR2 SVGIG (reference sequence). CDR3 loop: CAWSTPPWTGDEKLFF. DNA of the CDR3: TGTGCCTGGAGTACCCCTCCGTGGACAGGAGATGAAAAACTGTTTTTT.

This clone was counted a single time. The chain combines TRBV25-1 with TRBJ1-6, with a tentative D call TRBD1 (5 bases). Germline CDR1 MGHDK, CDR2 SYGVNS. Trimming removed 2 bases at V and 1 base at J, with 9 bases between. This CDR3 is 16 amino acids long. CDR3: CASSELGASYNSPLHF. CDR3 nucleotide sequence: TGTGCCAGCAGTGAACTTGGGGCATCCTATAATTCACCCCTCCACTTT.

This rearrangement joins TRBV24-1 to TRBJ2-1; 8 bases are shared with TRBD1. V shed 0 bases, J shed 10 bases, and the junction held 7 bases outside the gene matches. CDR3 size: 15 residues. The germline CDR1 and CDR2 sequences are KGHDR and SFDVKD. CDR3 DNA: TGTGCCACCAGTGATTTGACGACAGGGGAGGTCGAGCAGTTCTTC. Protein product: CATSDLTTGEVEQFF.